This T cell receptor beta chain is from a study of T-cell reconstitution after alpha-beta-depleted transplantation in children. Germline-derived CDR1 and CDR2 are SEHNR and FQNEAQ (reference sequence). CDR3 size: 18 residues. Unmatched junction bases numbered 13, after V lost 5 bases and J lost 1 base. General observations from the study: Surviving recipient T cells and thymic progenitors underlay high day-60 TCRbeta diversity in some patients. Reports say that about two months after transplant, the alpha-beta T cells came out of several hundred graft clones that had expanded. By one year post-transplant, T-cell counts and diversity largely arose from T cells that were newly produced.

In the case of this clonotype: Its specificity is unknown.

TCRbeta library construction was performed incorporating unique molecular identifiers. TCRdb reprocessed the PCR reads with MiXCR, giving one entry per CDR3 protein. The table has more than 500,000 distinct CDR3 sequences, about an eighth seen once. This specimen consisted of PBMCs, mostly from graft donor cells, obtained 180 days after TCRalphabeta/CD19-depleted stem cell transplant. The clonotype originates from a female patient aged 2-9 years who had a stem cell transplant for aplastic anemia, so the T cells may come from the graft donor. The chain is built from TRBV7-9 and TRBJ2-4, with 8 bases aligning to TRBD1. The CDR3 bases are TGTGCCAGCAGCCCCAAGACAGGGGAGGAGTGGGCCAAAAACATTCAGTACTTC. Its translation: CASSPKTGEEWAKNIQYF.